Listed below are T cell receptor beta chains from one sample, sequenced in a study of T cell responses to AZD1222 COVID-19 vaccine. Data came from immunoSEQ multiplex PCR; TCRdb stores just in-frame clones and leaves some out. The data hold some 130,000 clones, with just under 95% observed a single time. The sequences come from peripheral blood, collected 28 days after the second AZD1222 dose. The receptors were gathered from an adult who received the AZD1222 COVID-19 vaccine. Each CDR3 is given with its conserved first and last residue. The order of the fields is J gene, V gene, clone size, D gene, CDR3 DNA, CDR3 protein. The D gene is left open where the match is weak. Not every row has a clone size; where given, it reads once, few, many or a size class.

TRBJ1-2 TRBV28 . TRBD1 TGTGCCAGCAGTGCCGACAGGGGGCACACCTTC CASSADRGHTF
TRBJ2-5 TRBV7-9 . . TGTGCCAGCAGCCCGGACAGTACTCAAGAGACCCAGTACTTC CASSPDSTQETQYF
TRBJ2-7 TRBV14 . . TGTGCCAGCAGCCTAGTTGCGGGGGCGGCCTACGAGCAGTACTTC CASSLVAGAAYEQYF
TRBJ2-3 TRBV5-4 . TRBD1 TGTGCCAGCAGCCTAGGGGGCGCGGGCACAGATACGCAGTATTTT CASSLGGAGTDTQYF
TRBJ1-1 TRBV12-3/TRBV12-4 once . TGTGCCAGCAGTTTCGACACTGAAGCTTTCTTT CASSFDTEAFF
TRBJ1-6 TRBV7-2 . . TGTGCCAGCAGCTTAGTTGCGGAAAACGCTTCACCCCTCCACTTT CASSLVAENASPLHF
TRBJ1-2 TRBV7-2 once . TGTGCCAGCAGCTTAGGCAGGGGATCTAACTATGGCTACACCTTC CASSLGRGSNYGYTF
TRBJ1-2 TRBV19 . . TGTGCCAGTCGAGAGGGTATAAGCTATGGCTACACCTTC CASREGISYGYTF
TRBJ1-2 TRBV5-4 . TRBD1 TGTGCCAGCAGCTTCGGACAGGATTATGGCTACACCTTC CASSFGQDYGYTF
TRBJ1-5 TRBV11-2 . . TGTGCCAGCAGCTTTTCGCCCAATCAGCCCCAGCATTTT CASSFSPNQPQHF
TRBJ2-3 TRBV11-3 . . TGTGCCAGCAGCTCGCGAATGGCAGATACGCAGTATTTT CASSSRMADTQYF